The 21 T cell receptor beta chains presented below share a single source sample, sequenced in a study of T cell repertoires in cytomegalovirus infection. The antigens of these receptors remain unknown. A single record per CDR3 protein comes from TCRdb applying MiXCR to the reads. The sample carries roughly 27,000 distinct CDR3 sequences, around a fifth recorded once. The sample here was CD8+ T cells from cultured PBMCs, taken from culture after CMV antigen stimulation. The receptors come from a human donor in good health (CMV status not recorded). Some clones in this sample may be carry-over from other donors' samples.

This clonotype was seen a handful of times. J is TRBJ1-4 and V is TRBV7-9; D unresolved. Germline V gives CDR1 SEHNR, CDR2 FQNEAQ (reference sequence). This CDR3 region has 12 residues. V gave up 4 bases and J gave up 8 bases, with 8 bases separating them. CDR3 sequence: CASSSREEKLFF. In nucleotides, the CDR3 is TGTGCCAGCAGCTCAAGAGAAGAAAAACTGTTTTTT.

DNA for the CDR3: TGTGCCAGCAGCGTCGGGGGGGGGAACGAGCAGTACTTC. Amino acid sequence: CASSVGGGNEQYF. V gene TRBV9 combines with J gene TRBJ2-7; 8 bases are shared with TRBD2. CDR3 length: 13 amino acids. V dropped 2 bases and J dropped 5; count of bases not matched to a gene: 3. Per the germline V gene, CDR1 is SGDLS and CDR2 is YYNGEE.

This clonotype was recorded many times. The chain has TRBV7-9 and TRBJ2-5, with TRBD1 matching over 7 bases. In germline, CDR1 is SEHNR, CDR2 FQNEAQ (reference sequence). The CDR3 has 14 amino acids. V shed 5 bases and J 2 bases; nucleotides not matched to a gene: 5. CDR3 protein: CASSLPGQQETQYF. The DNA of the CDR3 is TGTGCCAGCAGCCTCCCGGGACAGCAAGAGACCCAGTACTTC.

The rearrangement uses TRBV28 and TRBJ2-3; 10 bases match TRBD2. This CDR3 contains 16 residues. The ends lost 3 bases at V and 7 bases at J; junction bases unmatched: 10. CDR1 MDHEN and CDR2 SYDVKM come from the germline V gene. CDR3 protein: CASSLPSGRARNTQYF. The CDR3 region has the DNA TGTGCCAGCAGTTTGCCCAGCGGGAGGGCCAGGAATACGCAGTATTTT.

This chain joins TRBV5-4 and TRBJ2-4; 9 nucleotides agree with TRBD1. The germline CDR1 and CDR2 sequences are SGHNT and YYREEE (reference sequence). J gave up 7 bases and V 4 bases, and 6 bases lay outside the gene matches. The CDR3 extends over 14 amino acids. The CDR3 nucleotides read TGTGCCAGCAGCCCGGGACAGGGTATTAACATTCAGTACTTC. It encodes CASSPGQGINIQYF.

This sequence joins TRBV5-8 and TRBJ2-3, with D perhaps TRBD1 (6 bases). The V end lost 6 bases, the J end lost 2 bases, and 16 bases lay between the germline ends. This CDR3 has 15 amino acids. The V gene's germline CDR1 is SGHTS and CDR2 YDEGEE. The CDR3 spells CASTSERGNTDTQYF. The CDR3 nucleotides read TGTGCCAGCACCTCGGAAAGGGGGAACACAGATACGCAGTATTTT.

This clonotype was observed a few times. The chain couples TRBV12-3 or TRBV12-4 to TRBJ2-3; TRBD1 agrees at 7 bases. V lost 6 bases to trimming and J lost 2 bases; unmatched junction nucleotides: 8. This CDR3 is built from 15 residues. CDR3 protein: CASSQRTGDTDTQYF. The CDR3 region has the DNA TGTGCCAGCAGCCAACGGACAGGAGACACAGATACGCAGTATTTT.

This clonotype turned up a few times. The chain employs TRBV27 and TRBJ2-3, with 8 bases identical to TRBD1. The trim removed 6 bases at V and 5 bases at J, leaving 10 bases unmatched. There are 15 residues in the CDR3. CDR1 and CDR2 (germline): MNHEY, SMNVEV (reference sequence). The CDR3 DNA sequence: TGTGCCAGCAGAGCTGGGGGCAGGGGGCAAGATACGCAGTATTTT. Translated, it gives CASRAGGRGQDTQYF.

Only a few counts were recorded for this clonotype. V usage is TRBV9 and J usage is TRBJ2-1, with no clear D. CDR1 is SGDLS and CDR2 is YYNGEE in the germline V gene. This CDR3 comprises 15 residues. The ends were cut back, 4 bases at V and 1 base at J, with 12 bases in the middle. The CDR3 spells CASSPDTDSYNEQFF. Here the CDR3 DNA reads TGTGCCAGCAGCCCTGACACCGATTCCTACAATGAGCAGTTCTTC.

The chain has TRBV27 and TRBJ2-7, with D perhaps TRBD1 or TRBD2 (6 bases each). The ends were cut back, 2 bases at V and 5 bases at J, with 10 bases in the middle. The germline CDR1 and CDR2 sequences are MNHEY and SMNVEV (reference sequence). The CDR3 length is 13 residues. The CDR3 protein is CASSLGGGNEQYF. The CDR3 DNA follows: TGTGCCAGCAGTTTAGGAGGGGGGAACGAGCAGTACTTC.

This clonotype turned up a few times. V usage is TRBV7-2 and J usage is TRBJ2-7; 7 bases align to TRBD1. This CDR3 has 13 amino acids. V shed 3 bases, J shed 4 bases, and the junction held 3 bases outside the gene matches. Germline CDR1 and CDR2: SGHTA and FQGNSA. The CDR3 loop reads CASSFQGDYEQYF. The CDR3 DNA is TGTGCCAGCAGCTTCCAGGGGGATTACGAGCAGTACTTC.

The gene calls are TRBV4-1 and TRBJ1-2, with D tentatively TRBD1 (6 bases). Germline V gene lookup returns CDR1 MGHRA and CDR2 YSYEKL. CDR3 size: 14 residues. Trimming took 3 bases from V and 4 from J, leaving 12 bases between them. The CDR3 region is CASSQIQGSYGYTF. The CDR3 DNA reads TGCGCCAGCAGCCAGATACAGGGTAGCTATGGCTACACCTTC.

The chain couples TRBV5-1 to TRBJ2-2; TRBD2 aligns across 10 bases. CDR1 and CDR2 from the germline V gene are SGHRS and YFSETQ. V shed 0 bases and J 7 bases; nucleotides not matched to a gene: 12. The CDR3 spans 18 residues. Here the CDR3 reads CASSLADYLAGADGELFF. Here the CDR3 DNA reads TGCGCCAGCAGCTTGGCGGACTATCTAGCGGGAGCGGACGGGGAGCTGTTTTTT.

The rearrangement uses TRBV27 and TRBJ1-2; D gene ambiguous. This CDR3 comprises 16 residues. The germline V gene encodes CDR1 MNHEY and CDR2 SMNVEV (reference sequence). Deletions cut 6 bases from V and 1 base from J, with 18 bases between. CDR3 amino acids: CASRNLYEHGNYGYTF. The CDR3 coding sequence is TGTGCCAGCAGAAATCTATACGAACACGGTAACTATGGCTACACCTTC.

Of note for this clonotype: Given a much more abundant clone one base away, this may be a read error. No conserved phenylalanine or tryptophan ends this CDR3, so it is likely a read error. The chain employs TRBV5-4 and TRBJ1-5; D is undetermined. The CDR3 consists of 13 residues. CDR1 and CDR2 from the germline V gene are SGHNT and YYREEE (reference sequence). V was clipped by 4 bases and J by 6 bases, with 11 bases between them. CDR3 DNA sequence: TGTGCCAGCAGCCCAGAAGGCGGTCAGCCCCAGCATTCT. It specifies CASSPEGGQPQHS.

The V gene is TRBV7-3, the J gene TRBJ2-1, with TRBD2 identical over 10 bases. Trimming took 3 bases from V and 6 from J; bases not matched to a gene: 8. Germline CDR1 is SGHTA and CDR2 is FQGTGA. The CDR3 extends over 16 amino acids. CDR3 loop: CASSLAPSGGSNEQFF. CDR3 DNA: TGTGCCAGCAGCTTGGCCCCTAGCGGGGGAAGCAATGAGCAGTTCTTC.

V is TRBV7-9 and J is TRBJ2-5, with D perhaps TRBD1 (7 bases). Germline CDR1 is SEHNR and CDR2 is FQNEAQ (reference sequence). The CDR3 is 20 amino acids. Trimming took 3 bases from V and 9 from J, leaving 35 bases between them. The CDR3 is CASSFPRTQQTGRKGDPQYF. CDR3 DNA sequence: TGTGCCAGCAGCTTTCCCCGAACCCAGCAGACAGGGAGGAAGGGGGATCCCCAGTACTTC.

This chain connects TRBV28 to TRBJ1-2; 8 nucleotides match TRBD1. V shed 2 bases and J 7 bases; nucleotides not matched to a gene: 15. The CDR3 has 17 amino acids. From germline, CDR1 is MDHEN and CDR2 SYDVKM. The CDR3 DNA is TGTGCCAGCAGTTTAAACGGTTTGTGGCAGGGGGCGCGTGGCTACACCTTC. Translating it yields CASSLNGLWQGARGYTF.

This clonotype was counted between two and nine times. The chain carries TRBV4-1 and TRBJ2-7, with 9 bases lining up with TRBD1. V lost 2 bases, J lost 6 bases, and 11 bases stayed unmatched. Germline V gives CDR1 MGHRA, CDR2 YSYEKL. This CDR3 region has 16 residues. DNA of the CDR3: TGCGCCAGCAGCCAAACAGCCGGGACAGGGAGCCCCGAGCAGTACTTC. Amino acids: CASSQTAGTGSPEQYF.

The chain is built from TRBV12-3 or TRBV12-4 and TRBJ2-1, with 9 bases matching TRBD2. V shed 7 bases and J 8 bases; nucleotides not matched to a gene: 3. The CDR3 is made up of 12 amino acids. The CDR3 sequence: CASTGTSHEQFF. CDR3 sequence (DNA): TGTGCCAGCACCGGGACTAGCCATGAGCAGTTCTTC.

This clonotype was seen at least ten times. The chain has TRBV7-2 and TRBJ1-2; 9 nucleotides align to TRBD1. This CDR3 spans 15 amino acids. Germline V gene lookup returns CDR1 SGHTA and CDR2 FQGNSA. Unmatched junction bases numbered 7, after V lost 4 bases and J lost 4 bases. CDR3: CASSSELTGGYGYTF. CDR3 DNA: TGTGCCAGCAGCTCGGAGCTGACAGGGGGCTATGGCTACACCTTC.